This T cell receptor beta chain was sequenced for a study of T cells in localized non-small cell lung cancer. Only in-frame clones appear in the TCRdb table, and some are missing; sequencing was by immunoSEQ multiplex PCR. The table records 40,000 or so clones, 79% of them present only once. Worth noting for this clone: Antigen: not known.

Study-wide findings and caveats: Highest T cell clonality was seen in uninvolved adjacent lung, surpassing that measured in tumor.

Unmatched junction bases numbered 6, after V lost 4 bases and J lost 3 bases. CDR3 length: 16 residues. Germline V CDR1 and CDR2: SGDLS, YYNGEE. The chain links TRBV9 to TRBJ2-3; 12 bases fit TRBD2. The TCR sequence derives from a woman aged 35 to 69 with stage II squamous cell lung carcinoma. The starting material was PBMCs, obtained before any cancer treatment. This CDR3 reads CASSPLAGGRTDTQYF. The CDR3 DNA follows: TGTGCCAGCAGCCCCCTAGCGGGAGGGCGAACAGATACGCAGTATTTT.